These 28 T cell receptor beta chains came from one sample sequenced in a study of cytomegalovirus exposure and HLA in healthy donors. 60 Vbeta and 13 Jbeta primers were used in PCR. Clones were read by immunoSEQ multiplex PCR, and TCRdb kept only the in-frame ones, dropping some. The sample has 200,000 to 300,000 clones; around 80% are singletons. The specimen was PBMCs. These receptors originate from a boy younger than 18 in good health and CMV-seronegative.

The V call is TRBV2, the J call TRBJ2-5, with D tentatively TRBD1 (6 bases). Germline values: CDR1 SNHLY, CDR2 FYNNEI. Between the trimmed V and J ends, which lost 6 bases and 2 bases, there was a span of 16 bases. The CDR3 spans 15 residues. CDR3 nucleotide sequence: TGTGCCAGCAGCGGAGAGACAGGCCCGCAAGAGACCCAGTACTTC. Translation gives CASSGETGPQETQYF.

The chain couples TRBV11-2 to TRBJ2-3, with 12 bases identical to TRBD2. The CDR3 runs 18 residues. The germline gives CDR1 SGHAT, CDR2 FQNNGV. V lost 4 bases, J lost 2 bases, and 10 bases stayed unmatched. CDR3 in amino acids: CASSYWTSGDSVTDTQYF. Written as DNA, the CDR3 is TGTGCCAGCAGCTATTGGACTAGCGGGGATTCTGTCACAGATACGCAGTATTTT.

The CDR3 region is CASSLRTGQGYNSPLHF. CDR3 in DNA: TGTGCCAGCAGTCTCCGGACAGGGCAAGGGTATAATTCACCCCTCCACTTT. This chain uses TRBV27 with TRBJ1-6; 8 nucleotides agree with TRBD1. Trimming at V came to 5 bases and at J to 4 bases, leaving 10 bases not matched to a gene. CDR1 is MNHEY, CDR2 SMNVEV, per germline (reference sequence). CDR3 length: 17 amino acids.

Concerning this clone itself: A read error may account for a junction end that differs from germline. The chain joins TRBV5-1 to TRBJ1-6; 10 bases align to TRBD1. The CDR3 runs to 15 residues. Germline assignment: CDR1 SGHRS and CDR2 YFSETQ. The CDR3 coding sequence is TGCGCCAGCACCTTGGGGACAGGGGCCAGGTCACCCCTCCACTTT. Its translation: CASTLGTGARSPLHF.

This chain joins TRBV29-1 and TRBJ2-7; TRBD1 is a possible D gene (7 bases). Germline loops: CDR1 SQVTM, CDR2 ANQGSEA. V shed 5 bases and J shed 7 bases, with 21 bases lying between them. This CDR3 comprises 14 residues. In DNA, the CDR3 is TGCAGCGTTCGCCCTGACAGGGCAGGGAGGGAGCAGTACTTC. Its translation is CSVRPDRAGREQYF.

In DNA form, the CDR3 reads TGTGCCAGCAGTTACTCGATTGGACAGGGGTTTGAAGCTTTCTTT. It specifies CASSYSIGQGFEAFF. The chain joins TRBV6-5 to TRBJ1-1; TRBD1 matches at 9 bases. The germline CDR1 and CDR2 sequences are MNHEY and SVGAGI. J was trimmed by 7 bases and V by 0 bases; bases with no gene match: 6. The CDR3 extends over 15 amino acids.

This chain uses TRBV7-9 with TRBJ2-3, with 14 bases aligning to TRBD2. Germline V gene data show CDR1 as SEHNR and CDR2 as FQNEAQ (reference sequence). The CDR3 spans 18 residues. The V gene end was trimmed by 8 bases and the J gene end by 4 bases; junction bases not matched to a gene: 14. CDR3 amino acids: CASSPGLAGAGVSDTQYF. The DNA for the CDR3 is TGTGCCAGCTCACCGGGACTAGCGGGAGCGGGGGTGTCAGATACGCAGTATTTT.

This chain connects TRBV7-9 to TRBJ2-1; D unresolved. The CDR3 contains 15 residues. Trimming took off 5 bases at V and 0 bases at J, with 11 bases between the two ends. In germline, CDR1 is SEHNR, CDR2 FQNEAQ (reference sequence). CDR3 residues: CASSPVRSSYNEQFF. CDR3 bases: TGTGCCAGCAGCCCCGTGAGGAGCTCCTACAATGAGCAGTTCTTC.

The V call is TRBV30, the J call TRBJ2-4, with D perhaps TRBD2 (5 bases). The length of the CDR3 is 10 residues. CDR1 is GTSNPN and CDR2 is SVGIG in the germline V gene (reference sequence). The V end was cut by 5 bases, the J end by 6 bases, with 5 bases between. Here the CDR3 DNA reads TGTGCCTGGGGAGGAAACATTCAGTACTTC. Encoded protein: CAWGGNIQYF.

This sequence joins TRBV4-1 and TRBJ2-1; D gene uncertain. V was clipped by 5 bases and J by 5 bases, with 10 bases between them. Germline V gives CDR1 MGHRA, CDR2 YSYEKL. The CDR3 contains 13 residues. CDR3 bases: TGCGCCAGCAGCTTCGAGCCTAACAATGAGCAGTTCTTC. It is translated as CASSFEPNNEQFF.

The chain employs TRBV2 and TRBJ1-2; a weak D match, TRBD1 (5 bases). V was trimmed by 3 bases and J by 6 bases, leaving 11 bases between them. Germline lookup yields CDR1 SNHLY and CDR2 FYNNEI. The CDR3 contains 13 residues. CDR3 DNA sequence: TGTGCCAGCAGTGAGGCGCCAGGGCATGGCTACACCTTC. This encodes CASSEAPGHGYTF.

This CDR3 is CASSRPQGARGEQYF. CDR3 nucleotide sequence: TGTGCCAGCAGCCGACCCCAGGGGGCGAGAGGCGAGCAGTACTTC. The chain couples TRBV7-2 to TRBJ2-7, with 8 bases that match TRBD1. In germline, CDR1 is SGHTA, CDR2 FQGNSA. The CDR3 spans 15 residues. With 5 bases clipped from V and 6 bases from J, the junction kept 12 bases outside the gene matches.

This clone was seen a handful of times. The V call is TRBV25-1, the J call TRBJ1-4, with 8 bases fitting TRBD1. Losses at the gene ends were 5 bases for V and 4 bases for J; bases not matched to a gene: 9. Germline V gene sequence: CDR1 MGHDK, CDR2 SYGVNS. The CDR3 covers 16 residues. CDR3 protein: CASSSPQGGDNEKLFF. The CDR3, as DNA: TGTGCCAGCAGTTCACCACAGGGGGGCGATAATGAAAAACTGTTTTTT. Based on the CDR3 plus reference TRBV25-1 and TRBJ1-4, the full variable domain is EADIYQTPRYLVIGTGKKITLECSQTMGHDKMYWYQQDPGMELHLIHYSYGVNSTEKGDLSSESTVSRIRTEHFPLTLESARPSHTSQYLCASSSPQGGDNEKLFFGSGTQLSVL.

This clone was picked up a small number of times. The chain combines TRBV29-1 with TRBJ1-1, with D uncertain. The CDR3 contains 13 residues. Germline V lookup: CDR1 SQVTM, CDR2 ANQGSEA. The V end was cut by 4 bases, the J end by 4 bases, with 13 bases between. CDR3 sequence reads: CSVGGLARTEAFF. The CDR3 nucleotides read TGCAGCGTTGGAGGACTGGCCCGCACTGAAGCTTTCTTT.

The chain carries TRBV2 and TRBJ2-7; the match to TRBD1 covers 7 bases. CDR1 is SNHLY, CDR2 FYNNEI, per germline. V shed 5 bases and J 0 bases; nucleotides not matched to a gene: 7. There are 15 residues in the CDR3. CDR3: CASSPTGQPSYEQYF. The CDR3 DNA reads as TGTGCCAGCAGTCCCACGGGACAGCCCTCCTACGAGCAGTACTTC.

V gene TRBV19 combines with J gene TRBJ1-1; D is possibly TRBD1 (5 bases). V was pared by 5 bases and J by 3 bases, with 13 bases between. CDR1 is LNHDA, CDR2 SQIVND, per germline (reference sequence). This CDR3 has 14 residues. The CDR3 loop reads CASSPTRGDTEAFF. CDR3 DNA sequence: TGTGCCAGTAGTCCGACCCGGGGGGACACTGAAGCTTTCTTT.

There are a few counts of this clone. V is TRBV6-5 and J is TRBJ2-5; possible D gene TRBD2, 5 bases. The V end lost 4 bases, the J end lost 5 bases, and 14 bases lay between the germline ends. Looked up from germline, CDR1 is MNHEY and CDR2 is SVGAGI. This CDR3 region has 14 residues. This chain's CDR3 is CASSSGYALETQYF. The DNA for the CDR3 is TGTGCCAGCAGTTCGGGGTATGCGTTGGAGACCCAGTACTTC.

The rearrangement uses TRBV27 and TRBJ1-2; 10 nucleotides align to TRBD1. Germline assignment: CDR1 MNHEY and CDR2 SMNVEV (reference sequence). There are 14 residues in the CDR3. V lost 4 bases and J lost 7; bases outside the gene matches: 6. In nucleotides, the CDR3 is TGTGCCAGCAGTTCAAGGGACAGGGGTACTGGCTACACCTTC. The encoded protein is CASSSRDRGTGYTF.

This chain links TRBV2 with TRBJ1-1; D possibly corresponds to TRBD1 (5 bases). The CDR3 loop spans 12 amino acids. The V and J ends lost 6 bases and 7 bases respectively, with 12 bases between them. CDR1 is SNHLY, CDR2 FYNNEI, per germline. Written as DNA, the CDR3 is TGTGCCAGCAGACTCAGGGTCGGTGAAGCTTTCTTT. Protein: CASRLRVGEAFF.

The rearrangement joins TRBV30 to TRBJ2-5; D may be TRBD2 (6 bases). The CDR3 has 14 residues. Germline V CDR1 and CDR2: GTSNPN, SVGIG (reference sequence). The V end lost 4 bases, the J end lost 5 bases, and 17 bases lay between the germline ends. The CDR3 reads CAWTSRPSEETQYF. CDR3 coding DNA: TGTGCCTGGACCTCCCGTCCTAGCGAGGAGACCCAGTACTTC.

V is TRBV11-2 and J is TRBJ2-2; D remains unclear. This CDR3 contains 12 residues. Germline assignment: CDR1 SGHAT and CDR2 FQNNGV. Trimming cost V 3 bases and J 8 bases, with 7 bases left between them. CDR3 DNA sequence: TGTGCCAGCAGCTTTACTTGGGGGGAGCTGTTTTTT. Its protein is CASSFTWGELFF.

V is TRBV19 and J is TRBJ1-5, with 10 nucleotides matching TRBD1. Per germline, CDR1 LNHDA and CDR2 SQIVND (reference sequence). The CDR3 length is 17 residues. The ends lost 2 bases at V and 0 bases at J; junction bases unmatched: 4. CDR3 nucleotides: TGTGCCAGTAGTATACTCTGGGACAGGGGTAGCAATCAGCCCCAGCATTTT. It translates to CASSILWDRGSNQPQHF.

V gene TRBV2 combines with J gene TRBJ1-2; D not resolved. This CDR3 contains 15 residues. Trimming left V 2 bases short and J 4 bases short, with 14 bases between. CDR1 is SNHLY and CDR2 is FYNNEI in the germline V gene. The CDR3 loop is CASSEIGEGGYGYTF. The CDR3, as DNA: TGTGCCAGCAGTGAAATCGGGGAGGGCGGCTATGGCTACACCTTC. The full variable domain, with the rest looked up from reference TRBV2 and TRBJ1-2, is EPEVTQTPSHQVTQMGQEVILRCVPISNHLYFYWYRQILGQKVEFLVSFYNNEISEKSEIFDDQFSVERPDGSNFTLKIRSTKLEDSAMYFCASSEIGEGGYGYTFGSGTRLTVV.

This clone appeared once. The genes are TRBV19 and TRBJ2-1; TRBD2 might be the D (7 bases). Germline V gene lookup returns CDR1 LNHDA and CDR2 SQIVND (reference sequence). The CDR3 extends over 16 amino acids. Trimming took 3 bases from V and 7 from J, leaving 19 bases between them. The CDR3 DNA reads as TGTGCCAGTAGTATCGGTCCGGGCGGGGGCAGGAATGAGCAGTTCTTC. This sequence encodes CASSIGPGGGRNEQFF. Combining the CDR3 with reference TRBV19 and TRBJ2-1 gives the whole variable domain DGGITQSPKYLFRKEGQNVTLSCEQNLNHDAMYWYRQDPGQGLRLIYYSQIVNDFQKGDIAEGYSVSREKKESFPLTVTSAQKNPTAFYLCASSIGPGGGRNEQFFGPGTRLTVL.

This clone was seen a few times. V and J are TRBV10-3 and TRBJ1-2, with 9 bases identical to TRBD1. Germline CDR1 is ENHRY and CDR2 is SYGVKD. The CDR3 sequence is 13 residues long. The ends lost 9 bases at V and 3 bases at J; junction bases unmatched: 5. The CDR3 is CAIGQGRDYGYTF. The CDR3 region has the DNA TGTGCCATTGGACAGGGGCGGGACTATGGCTACACCTTC.

This clone is a singleton in its sample. The chain joins TRBV5-1 to TRBJ2-3; D may be TRBD1 (5 bases). Trimming removed 0 bases from V and 0 bases from J, with 14 bases in between. This CDR3 comprises 17 residues. Germline lookup yields CDR1 SGHRS and CDR2 YFSETQ. CDR3 in amino acids: CASSLAPTAFSTDTQYF. CDR3 DNA: TGCGCCAGCAGCTTGGCCCCGACAGCTTTTAGCACAGATACGCAGTATTTT. The full variable domain, completed using reference TRBV5-1 and TRBJ2-3, is KAGVTQTPRYLIKTRGQQVTLSCSPISGHRSVSWYQQTPGQGLQFLFEYFSETQRNKGNFPGRFSGRQFSNSRSEMNVSTLELGDSALYLCASSLAPTAFSTDTQYFGPGTRLTVL.

This chain uses TRBV6-6 with TRBJ1-1; D ambiguous. Germline CDR1 and CDR2: MNHNY and SVGAGI (reference sequence). Trimming left V 2 bases short and J 12 bases short, with 13 bases between. The CDR3 length is 12 residues. The CDR3 coding sequence is TGTGCCAGCAGTTACCCCTCCACAGACCCTTTCTTT. As protein: CASSYPSTDPFF.

This rearrangement joins TRBV15 to TRBJ1-5, with D maybe TRBD1 (6 bases). The V and J ends lost 4 bases and 7 bases respectively, with 11 bases between them. The germline V gene encodes CDR1 LNHNV and CDR2 YYDKDF (reference sequence). The CDR3 has 13 residues. The CDR3: CATSNRETQPQHF. CDR3 nucleotide sequence: TGTGCCACCAGCAACAGGGAAACGCAGCCCCAGCATTTT.